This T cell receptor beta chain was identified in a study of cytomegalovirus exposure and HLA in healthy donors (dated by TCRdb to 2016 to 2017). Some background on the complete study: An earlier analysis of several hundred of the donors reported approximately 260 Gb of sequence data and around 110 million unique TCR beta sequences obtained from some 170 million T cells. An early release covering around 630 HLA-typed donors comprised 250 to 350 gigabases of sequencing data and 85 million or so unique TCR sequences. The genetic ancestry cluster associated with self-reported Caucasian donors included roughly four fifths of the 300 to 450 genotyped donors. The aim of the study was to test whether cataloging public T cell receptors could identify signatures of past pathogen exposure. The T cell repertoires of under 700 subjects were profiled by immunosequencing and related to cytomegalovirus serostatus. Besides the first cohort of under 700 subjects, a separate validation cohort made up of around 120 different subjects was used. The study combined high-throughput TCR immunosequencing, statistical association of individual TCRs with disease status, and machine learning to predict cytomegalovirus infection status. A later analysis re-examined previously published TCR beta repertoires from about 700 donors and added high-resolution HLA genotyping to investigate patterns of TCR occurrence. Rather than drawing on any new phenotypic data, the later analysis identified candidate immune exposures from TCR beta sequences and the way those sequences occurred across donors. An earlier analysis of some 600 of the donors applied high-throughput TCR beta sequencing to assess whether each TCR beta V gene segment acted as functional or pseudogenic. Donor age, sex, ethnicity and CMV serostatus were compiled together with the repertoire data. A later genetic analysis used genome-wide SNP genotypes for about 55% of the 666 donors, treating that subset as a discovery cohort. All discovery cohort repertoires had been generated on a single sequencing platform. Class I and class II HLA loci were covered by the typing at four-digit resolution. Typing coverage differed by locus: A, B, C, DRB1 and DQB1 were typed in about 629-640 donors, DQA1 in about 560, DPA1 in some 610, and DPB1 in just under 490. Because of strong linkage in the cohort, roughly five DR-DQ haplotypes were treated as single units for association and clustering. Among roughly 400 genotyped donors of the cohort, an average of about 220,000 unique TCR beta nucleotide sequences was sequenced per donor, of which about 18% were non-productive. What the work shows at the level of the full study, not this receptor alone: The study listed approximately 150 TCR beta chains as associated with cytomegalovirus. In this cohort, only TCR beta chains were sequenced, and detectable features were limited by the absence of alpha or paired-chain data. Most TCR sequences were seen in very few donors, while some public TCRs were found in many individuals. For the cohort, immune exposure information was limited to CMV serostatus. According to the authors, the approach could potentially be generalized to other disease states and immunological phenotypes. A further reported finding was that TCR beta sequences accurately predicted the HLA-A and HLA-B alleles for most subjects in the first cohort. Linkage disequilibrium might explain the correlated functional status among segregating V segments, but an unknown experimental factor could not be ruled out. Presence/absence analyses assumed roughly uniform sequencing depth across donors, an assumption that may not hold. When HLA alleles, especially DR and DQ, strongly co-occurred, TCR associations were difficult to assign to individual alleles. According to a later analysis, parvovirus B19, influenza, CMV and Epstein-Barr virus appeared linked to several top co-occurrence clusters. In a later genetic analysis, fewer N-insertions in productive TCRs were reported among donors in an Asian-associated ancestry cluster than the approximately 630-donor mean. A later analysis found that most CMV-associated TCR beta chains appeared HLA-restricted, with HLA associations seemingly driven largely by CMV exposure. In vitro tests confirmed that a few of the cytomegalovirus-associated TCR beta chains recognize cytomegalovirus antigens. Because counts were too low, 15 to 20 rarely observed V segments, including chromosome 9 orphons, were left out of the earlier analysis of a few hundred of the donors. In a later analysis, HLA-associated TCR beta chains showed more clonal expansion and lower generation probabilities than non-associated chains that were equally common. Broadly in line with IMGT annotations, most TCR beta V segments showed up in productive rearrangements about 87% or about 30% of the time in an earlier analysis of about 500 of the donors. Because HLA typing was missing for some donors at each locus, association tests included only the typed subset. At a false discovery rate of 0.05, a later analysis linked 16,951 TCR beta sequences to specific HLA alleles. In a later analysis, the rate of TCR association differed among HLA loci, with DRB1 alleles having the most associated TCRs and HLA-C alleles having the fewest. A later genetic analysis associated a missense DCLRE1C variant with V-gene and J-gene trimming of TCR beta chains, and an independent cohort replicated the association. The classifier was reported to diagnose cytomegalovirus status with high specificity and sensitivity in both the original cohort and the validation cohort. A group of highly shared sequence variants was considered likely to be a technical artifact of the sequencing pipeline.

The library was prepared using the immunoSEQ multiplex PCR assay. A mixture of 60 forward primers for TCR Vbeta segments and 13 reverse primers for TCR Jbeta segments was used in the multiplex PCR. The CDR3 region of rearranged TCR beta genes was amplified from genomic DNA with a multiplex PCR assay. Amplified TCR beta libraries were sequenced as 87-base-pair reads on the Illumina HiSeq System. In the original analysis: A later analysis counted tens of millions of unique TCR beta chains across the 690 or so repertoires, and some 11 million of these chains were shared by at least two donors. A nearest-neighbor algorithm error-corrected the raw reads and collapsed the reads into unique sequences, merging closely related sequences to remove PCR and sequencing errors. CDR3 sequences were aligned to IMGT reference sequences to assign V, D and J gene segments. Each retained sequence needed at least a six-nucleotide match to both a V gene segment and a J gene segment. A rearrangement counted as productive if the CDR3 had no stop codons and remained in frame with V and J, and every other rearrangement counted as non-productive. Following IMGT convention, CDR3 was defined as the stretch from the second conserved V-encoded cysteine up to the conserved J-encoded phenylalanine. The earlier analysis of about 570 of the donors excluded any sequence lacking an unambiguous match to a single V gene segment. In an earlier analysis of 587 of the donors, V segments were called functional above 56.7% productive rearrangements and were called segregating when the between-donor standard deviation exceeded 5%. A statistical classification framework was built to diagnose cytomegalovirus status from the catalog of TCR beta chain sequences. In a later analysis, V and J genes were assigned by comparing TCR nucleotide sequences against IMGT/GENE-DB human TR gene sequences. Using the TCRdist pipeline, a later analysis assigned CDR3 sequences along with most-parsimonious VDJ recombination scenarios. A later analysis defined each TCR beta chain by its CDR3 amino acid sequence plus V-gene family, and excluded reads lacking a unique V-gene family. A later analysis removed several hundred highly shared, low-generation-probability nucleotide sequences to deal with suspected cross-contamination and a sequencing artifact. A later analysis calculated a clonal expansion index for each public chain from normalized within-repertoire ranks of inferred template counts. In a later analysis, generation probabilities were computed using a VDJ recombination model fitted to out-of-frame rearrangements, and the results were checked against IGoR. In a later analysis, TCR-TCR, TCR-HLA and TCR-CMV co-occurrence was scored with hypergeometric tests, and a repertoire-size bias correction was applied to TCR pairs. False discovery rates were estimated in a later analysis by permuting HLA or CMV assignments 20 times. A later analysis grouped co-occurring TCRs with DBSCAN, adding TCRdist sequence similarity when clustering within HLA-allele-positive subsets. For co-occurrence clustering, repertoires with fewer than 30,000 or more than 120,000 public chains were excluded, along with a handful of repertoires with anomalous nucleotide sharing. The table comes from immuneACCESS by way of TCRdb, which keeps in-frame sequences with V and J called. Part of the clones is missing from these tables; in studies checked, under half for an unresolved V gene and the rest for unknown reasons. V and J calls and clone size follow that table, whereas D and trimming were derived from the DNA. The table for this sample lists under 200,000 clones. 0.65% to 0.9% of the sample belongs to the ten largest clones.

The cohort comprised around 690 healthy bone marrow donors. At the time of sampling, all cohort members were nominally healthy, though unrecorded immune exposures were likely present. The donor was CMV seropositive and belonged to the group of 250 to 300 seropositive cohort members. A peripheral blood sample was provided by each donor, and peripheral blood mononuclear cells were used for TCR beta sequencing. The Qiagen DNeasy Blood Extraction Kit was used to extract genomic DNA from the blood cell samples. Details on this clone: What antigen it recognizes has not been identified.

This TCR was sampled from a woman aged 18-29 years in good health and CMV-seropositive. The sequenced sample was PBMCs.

The DNA sequence reads TGCGCCAGCAGCTTACGGGGGGCAAACACTGAAGCTTTCTTT. Its protein product is CASSLRGANTEAFF. The V and J genes are TRBV5-1 and TRBJ1-1; matching of 6 bases hints at TRBD1 as the D gene. V is reduced by 2 bases and J by 2 bases, leaving a spacing of 10 bases between them. According to the germline V gene, CDR1 reads SGHRS and CDR2 reads YFSETQ. The CDR3 starts with the cysteine, ends with the phenylalanine, and has 14 residues. The CDR3 DNA has 42 bases and is translated from base 1.